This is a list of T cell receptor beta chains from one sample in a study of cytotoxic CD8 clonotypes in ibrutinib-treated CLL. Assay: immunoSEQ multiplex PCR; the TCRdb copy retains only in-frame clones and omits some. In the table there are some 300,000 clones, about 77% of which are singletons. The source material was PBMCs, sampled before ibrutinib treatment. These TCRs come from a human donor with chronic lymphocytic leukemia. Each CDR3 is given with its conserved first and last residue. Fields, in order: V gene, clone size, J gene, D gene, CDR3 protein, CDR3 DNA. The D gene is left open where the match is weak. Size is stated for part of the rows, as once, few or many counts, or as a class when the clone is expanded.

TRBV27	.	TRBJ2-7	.	CASADGGGVYEQYF	TGTGCCAGCGCAGATGGGGGCGGCGTTTACGAGCAGTACTTC
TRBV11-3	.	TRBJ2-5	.	CASSLGREETQYF	TGTGCCAGCAGCTTAGGCAGGGAAGAGACCCAGTACTTC
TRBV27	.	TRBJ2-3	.	CASSRTPFADTQYF	TGTGCCAGCAGCCGAACTCCCTTCGCAGATACGCAGTATTTT
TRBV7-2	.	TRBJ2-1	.	CASSLVVTTNEQFF	TGTGCCAGCAGCTTAGTGGTAACAACCAATGAGCAGTTCTTC
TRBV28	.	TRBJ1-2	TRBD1	CASSQDREGYGYTF	TGTGCCAGCAGTCAAGACAGGGAAGGCTATGGCTACACCTTC
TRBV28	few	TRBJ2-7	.	CASLPGANYEQYF	TGTGCCAGCTTACCAGGGGCGAACTACGAGCAGTACTTC
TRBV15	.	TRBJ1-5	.	CATSRARAGQPQHF	TGTGCCACCAGCAGAGCCAGGGCTGGCCAGCCCCAGCATTTT
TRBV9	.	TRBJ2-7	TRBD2	CASSPVVGGEQYF	TGTGCCAGCAGCCCTGTCGTGGGAGGGGAGCAGTACTTC
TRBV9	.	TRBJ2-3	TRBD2	CASSATSGSTDTQYF	TGTGCCAGCAGCGCCACTAGCGGGTCCACAGATACGCAGTATTTT
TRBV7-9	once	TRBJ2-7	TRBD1	CASSPPVGDSFSYEQYF	TGTGCCAGCAGCCCACCGGTTGGGGACAGCTTCTCCTACGAGCAGTACTTC
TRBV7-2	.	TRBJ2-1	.	CASSPRLPRDNEQFF	TGTGCCAGCAGCCCAAGACTACCTCGAGACAATGAGCAGTTCTTC
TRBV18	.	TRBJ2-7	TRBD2	CASSAPGLAAYEQYF	TGTGCCAGCTCAGCTCCGGGACTAGCGGCCTACGAGCAGTACTTC
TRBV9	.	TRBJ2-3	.	CASSVTGPDTQYF	TGTGCCAGCAGCGTAACGGGGCCAGATACGCAGTATTTT
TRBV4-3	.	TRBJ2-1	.	CASSPTSYGPDEQFF	TGCGCCAGCAGCCCTACTAGTTACGGGCCCGATGAGCAGTTCTTC
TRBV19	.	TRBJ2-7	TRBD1	CASSISGQGGRQYF	TGTGCCAGTAGTATTTCCGGACAGGGGGGAAGGCAGTACTTC
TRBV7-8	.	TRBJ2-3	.	CASSLRDTQYF	TGTGCCAGCAGCTTAAGGGATACGCAGTATTTT
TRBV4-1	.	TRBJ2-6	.	CASSHPAGANVLTF	TGCGCCAGCAGCCATCCGGCCGGGGCCAACGTCCTGACTTTC
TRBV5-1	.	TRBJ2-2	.	CASSSAGTGELFF	TGCGCCAGCAGCTCGGCGGGCACCGGGGAGCTGTTTTTT
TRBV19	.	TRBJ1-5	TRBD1	CASSTSGTGFPQPQHF	TGTGCCAGTAGTACTTCCGGGACAGGGTTCCCTCAGCCCCAGCATTTT
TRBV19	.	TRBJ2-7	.	CASSRGSHRDVPYEQYF	TGTGCCAGTAGTAGAGGGTCTCACAGGGACGTACCTTACGAGCAGTACTTC
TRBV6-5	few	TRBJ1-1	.	CASSYSTVSEAFF	TGTGCCAGCAGTTACTCGACTGTGTCTGAAGCTTTCTTT
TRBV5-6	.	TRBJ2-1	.	CASSADPYNEQFF	TGTGCCAGCAGCGCTGATCCGTACAATGAGCAGTTCTTC
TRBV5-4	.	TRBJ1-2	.	CASSLGLGLDYGYTF	TGTGCCAGCAGCTTGGGGTTAGGGTTAGACTATGGCTACACCTTC
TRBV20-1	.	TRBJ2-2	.	CSALEAGELFF	TGCAGTGCTTTAGAGGCCGGGGAGCTGTTTTTT
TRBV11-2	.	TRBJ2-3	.	CASSLGGAGSNTDTQYF	TGTGCCAGCAGCTTGGGCGGGGCCGGATCTAACACAGATACGCAGTATTTT
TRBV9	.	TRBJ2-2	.	CASSVEGLPNTGELFF	TGTGCCAGCAGCGTAGAGGGCCTCCCGAACACCGGGGAGCTGTTTTTT
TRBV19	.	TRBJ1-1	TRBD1	CASNPGQLSTEAFF	TGTGCCAGTAATCCGGGACAGCTGAGCACTGAAGCTTTCTTT
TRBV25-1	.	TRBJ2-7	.	CASSDPRDPTYEQYF	TGTGCCAGCAGTGATCCCCGGGACCCCACTTACGAGCAGTACTTC
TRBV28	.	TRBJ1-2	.	CASSPRNLYGYTF	TGTGCCAGCAGCCCTCGCAACCTATATGGCTACACCTTC
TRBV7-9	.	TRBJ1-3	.	CASSAPPGQYSGNTIYF	TGTGCCAGCAGCGCCCCCCCAGGCCAGTACTCTGGAAACACCATATATTTT
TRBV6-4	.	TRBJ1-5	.	CASSDSDNQPQHF	TGTGCCAGCAGTGACTCGGACAATCAGCCCCAGCATTTT